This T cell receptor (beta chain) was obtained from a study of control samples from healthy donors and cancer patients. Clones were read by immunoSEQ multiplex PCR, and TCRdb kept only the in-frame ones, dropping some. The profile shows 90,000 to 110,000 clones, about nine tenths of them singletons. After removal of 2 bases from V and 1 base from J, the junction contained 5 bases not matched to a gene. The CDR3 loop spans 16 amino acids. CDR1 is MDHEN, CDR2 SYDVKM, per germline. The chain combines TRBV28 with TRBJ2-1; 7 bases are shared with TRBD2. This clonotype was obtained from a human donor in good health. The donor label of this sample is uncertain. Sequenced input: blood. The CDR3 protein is CASSLPGTMSYNEQFF. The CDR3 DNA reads TGTGCCAGCAGTTTACCCGGGACTATGTCCTACAATGAGCAGTTCTTC. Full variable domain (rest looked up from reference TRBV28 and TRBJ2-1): DVKVTQSSRYLVKRTGEKVFLECVQDMDHENMFWYRQDPGLGLRLIYFSYDVKMKEKGDIPEGYSVSREKKERFSLILESASTNQTSMYLCASSLPGTMSYNEQFFGPGTRLTVL.